This entry lists 23 T cell receptor beta chains sequenced from one sample in a study of T-cell reconstitution after alpha-beta-depleted transplantation in children. As it was prepared, the TCRbeta library received unique molecular identifiers. A single record per CDR3 protein comes from TCRdb applying MiXCR to the PCR reads. The repertoire includes almost 500,000 distinct CDR3 sequences, about 11% of them detected once, and around 2% sits in the top ten. Sequenced here: PBMCs, sampled before TCRalphabeta/CD19-depleted stem cell transplant. These TCRs come from a child younger than 10 with inherited bone marrow failure, due to receive a stem cell transplant.

Details on this clonotype: This could be a read error, since a much larger clone is one nucleotide away. This chain joins TRBV5-1 and TRBJ2-3; no clear D. The CDR3 extends over 14 amino acids. Between the trimmed V and J ends, which lost 2 bases and 3 bases, there was a span of 10 bases. CDR1 and CDR2 (germline): SGHRS, YFSETQ. The CDR3 reads CASSFYSETDTQYF. DNA of the CDR3: TGCGCCAGCAGCTTCTACAGTGAGACAGATACGCAGTATTTT.

At least ten counts were recorded for this clonotype. The J gene is TRBJ1-4, the V gene TRBV7-9, with a weak D call TRBD1 (5 bases). The CDR3 covers 13 residues. CDR1 and CDR2 (germline): SEHNR, FQNEAQ (reference sequence). With 5 bases removed from V and 8 bases from J, the gap between germline ends came to 12 bases. The CDR3 spells CASSDRGDEKLFF. CDR3 bases: TGTGCCAGCAGCGACCGGGGGGACGAAAAACTGTTTTTT.

This clonotype has at least ten counts. The J gene is TRBJ1-1, the V gene TRBV29-1, with D uncertain. From germline, CDR1 is SQVTM and CDR2 ANQGSEA. V was clipped by 3 bases and J by 1 base, with 9 bases between them. The CDR3 runs 13 residues. CDR3 region: CSVDPSSNTEAFF. The CDR3 DNA is TGCAGCGTTGACCCGTCGTCGAACACTGAAGCTTTCTTT. The full variable domain, its missing parts supplied by reference TRBV29-1 and TRBJ1-1, is SAVISQKPSRDICQRGTSLTIQCQVDSQVTMMFWYRQQPGQSLTLIATANQGSEATYESGFVIDKFPISRPNLTFSTLTVSNMSPEDSSIYLCSVDPSSNTEAFFGQGTRLTVV.

This clonotype was recorded many times. V and J are TRBV5-1 and TRBJ1-1; no firm D call. CDR1 is SGHRS, CDR2 YFSETQ, per germline. Trimming stripped 2 bases from V and 8 bases from J, with 10 bases between. CDR3 length: 12 amino acids. The CDR3 loop reads CASSLPGPEAFF. In DNA form, the CDR3 reads TGCGCCAGCAGCTTACCGGGCCCCGAAGCTTTCTTT.

At least ten counts were recorded for this clonotype. The J gene is TRBJ2-7, the V gene TRBV6-5; TRBD2 might be the D (6 bases). The germline gives CDR1 MNHEY, CDR2 SVGAGI. Deletions cut 2 bases from V and 3 bases from J, with 17 bases between. There are 16 residues in the CDR3. The CDR3 spells CASSYPIRDSFYEQYF. DNA for the CDR3: TGTGCCAGCAGTTACCCTATCCGGGACTCCTTCTACGAGCAGTACTTC.

This clonotype has at least ten counts. This sequence joins TRBV10-3 and TRBJ2-1; D perhaps matches TRBD1 (7 bases). From germline, CDR1 is ENHRY and CDR2 SYGVKD. The CDR3 is made up of 15 amino acids. V lost 6 bases, J lost 4 bases, and 16 bases lay in between. CDR3 in amino acids: CAIRRTGAGYNEQFF. CDR3 coding DNA: TGTGCCATCAGGAGAACAGGGGCGGGGTACAATGAGCAGTTCTTC.

This clonotype was observed at least ten times. In DNA, the CDR3 is TGTGCCATCAGTCTCGGGACAGGGGACGGCTACACCTTC. Its translation: CAISLGTGDGYTF. This rearrangement joins TRBV10-3 to TRBJ1-2, with 10 bases fitting TRBD1. Germline values: CDR1 ENHRY, CDR2 SYGVKD. The CDR3 covers 13 residues. After removal of 5 bases from V and 8 bases from J, the junction contained 5 bases not matched to a gene.

J is TRBJ2-5 and V is TRBV7-9; 8 positions agree with TRBD1. V gave up 1 base and J gave up 4 bases; unmatched junction bases: 8. CDR3 length equals 16 residues. Germline lookup yields CDR1 SEHNR and CDR2 FQNEAQ (reference sequence). The CDR3 sequence: CASSLGAGGEGETQYF. CDR3 DNA sequence: TGTGCCAGCAGCTTAGGTGCAGGGGGCGAGGGAGAGACCCAGTACTTC.

This clonotype has at least ten counts. J is TRBJ1-2 and V is TRBV9, with D possibly being TRBD1 (6 bases). From germline, CDR1 is SGDLS and CDR2 YYNGEE. CDR3 size: 16 residues. Between the trimmed V and J ends, which lost 6 bases and 3 bases, there was a span of 21 bases. In DNA, the CDR3 is TGTGCCAGCAACCGGAACACCAGGGGCAATCACTATGGCTACACCTTC. This encodes CASNRNTRGNHYGYTF.

This clonotype was detected ten times or more. The chain links TRBV12-3 or TRBV12-4 to TRBJ2-1; possible D gene TRBD2, 6 bases. V was pared by 2 bases and J by 10 bases, with 12 bases between. The CDR3 sequence is 13 residues long. The CDR3 sequence: CASSLLLASEQFF. In DNA, the CDR3 is TGTGCCAGCAGTTTATTACTAGCAAGCGAGCAGTTCTTC.

This clonotype has at least ten counts. The rearrangement uses TRBV7-9 and TRBJ2-3; TRBD1 might be the D (5 bases). CDR1 and CDR2 (germline): SEHNR, FQNEAQ (reference sequence). The V and J ends lost 1 base and 2 bases respectively, with 7 bases between them. The CDR3 covers 14 residues. CDR3 sequence reads: CASSLDRITDTQYF. CDR3 sequence (DNA): TGTGCCAGCAGCTTAGACAGGATCACAGATACGCAGTATTTT.

This chain joins TRBV19 and TRBJ2-7; 8 nucleotides match TRBD2. This CDR3 has 15 amino acids. Germline CDR1 LNHDA, CDR2 SQIVND (reference sequence). The junction had 6 bases not matched to a gene; V was cut back by 5 bases and J by 0 bases. For the CDR3, the DNA is TGTGCCAGTAGTCCTTCCAGCGGGAGCTCCTACGAGCAGTACTTC. Its protein product is CASSPSSGSSYEQYF. Filled out from reference TRBV19 and TRBJ2-7, the complete variable domain reads DGGITQSPKYLFRKEGQNVTLSCEQNLNHDAMYWYRQDPGQGLRLIYYSQIVNDFQKGDIAEGYSVSREKKESFPLTVTSAQKNPTAFYLCASSPSSGSSYEQYFGPGTRLTVT.

This clonotype was recorded many times. The J gene is TRBJ2-7, the V gene TRBV12-3 or TRBV12-4; TRBD2 agrees at 8 bases. V trimming: 4 bases; J trimming: 6 bases; junction bases outside the gene matches: 8. CDR3 length equals 14 residues. CDR3 amino acids: CASSYPSGLAEQYF. CDR3 coding DNA: TGTGCCAGCAGTTACCCTAGCGGGTTAGCCGAGCAGTACTTC.

This clonotype was picked up many times. This chain joins TRBV7-8 and TRBJ2-5, with 9 bases matching TRBD2. CDR1 and CDR2 from the germline V gene are SGHVS and FQNEAQ. The CDR3 runs 15 residues. V was pared by 1 base and J by 3 bases, with 3 bases of the junction left unmatched. CDR3 protein: CASSLVLAGEETQYF. The CDR3 nucleotides read TGTGCCAGCAGCTTAGTACTAGCGGGTGAAGAGACCCAGTACTTC.

Turning to this clonotype: This may arise from a read error, as a much more abundant clone is one base away. V gene TRBV7-9 combines with J gene TRBJ2-1; D uncertain. The germline V gene encodes CDR1 SEHNR and CDR2 FQNEAQ (reference sequence). This CDR3 comprises 13 residues. The CDR3 DNA follows: TGTACCAGCAGCTTAATGCCAGGTAATGAGCAGTTCTTC. Its protein is CTSSLMPGNEQFF.

About this clonotype: A read error may be the cause here, since a much bigger clone is one base away. The rearrangement joins TRBV12-3 or TRBV12-4 to TRBJ2-5; TRBD2 aligns across 9 bases. The CDR3 runs 17 residues. As DNA, the CDR3 is TGTGCCCGCAGTTTCCAGCGGGAGGCCCCCTTCCAAGAGACCCAGTACTTC. Translation gives CARSFQREAPFQETQYF.

At least ten counts were recorded for this clonotype. The rearrangement joins TRBV6-2 or TRBV6-3 to TRBJ2-1, with TRBD2 matching 9 bases. The CDR3 sequence is 15 residues long. With V trimmed by 2 bases and J by 5 bases, 4 bases remained unmatched. Germline loops: CDR1 MNHEY, CDR2 SVGEGT. CDR3 amino acids: CASSYAGGPHNEQFF. The CDR3 bases are TGTGCCAGCAGTTACGCGGGAGGGCCCCACAATGAGCAGTTCTTC.

This clonotype was counted at least ten times. CDR3 DNA sequence: TGCAGCGGATCTAACATAGTAGCGGGATGGGGGGATGAGCAGTTCTTC. It yields the protein CSGSNIVAGWGDEQFF. The J gene is TRBJ2-1, the V gene TRBV29-1; 8 nucleotides agree with TRBD2. The V segment lost 7 bases and the J segment 8 bases; nucleotides outside the gene matches: 19. The CDR3 is 16 amino acids. CDR1 and CDR2 from the germline V gene are SQVTM and ANQGSEA.

This clonotype was recorded once. Here the CDR3 DNA reads TGTGCCAGCAGCTTCAAAGGCGGGGCCAATGAGCAGTTCTTC. Amino acids: CASSFKGGANEQFF. The chain joins TRBV5-4 to TRBJ2-1, with a possible D match to TRBD2 (6 bases). This CDR3 is 14 amino acids long. The ends were cut back, 2 bases at V and 6 bases at J, with 12 bases in the middle. The germline V gene has CDR1 SGHNT and CDR2 YYREEE (reference sequence).

Many counts were recorded for this clonotype. The rearrangement uses TRBV2 and TRBJ1-6; unclear D gene. V lost 6 bases and J 0 bases, leaving 6 bases between the germline ends. CDR3 length equals 14 residues. Germline CDR1 reads SNHLY; CDR2 reads FYNNEI. The CDR3 DNA follows: TGTGCCAGCAGGGAGAGCTCCTATAATTCACCCCTCCACTTT. Protein: CASRESSYNSPLHF.

In its sample, this clonotype was seen many times. The J gene is TRBJ1-4, the V gene TRBV28, with D perhaps TRBD1 (5 bases). Deletions cut 5 bases from V and 3 bases from J, with 16 bases between. The CDR3 length is 16 residues. From germline, CDR1 is MDHEN and CDR2 SYDVKM. This chain's CDR3 is CASSASGGASNEKLFF. The CDR3 bases are TGTGCCAGCAGTGCCTCCGGAGGGGCCTCTAATGAAAAACTGTTTTTT. Full variable domain (rest looked up from reference TRBV28 and TRBJ1-4): DVKVTQSSRYLVKRTGEKVFLECVQDMDHENMFWYRQDPGLGLRLIYFSYDVKMKEKGDIPEGYSVSREKKERFSLILESASTNQTSMYLCASSASGGASNEKLFFGSGTQLSVL.

This clonotype was seen a handful of times. The chain joins TRBV5-6 to TRBJ2-7; 8 nucleotides line up with TRBD2. This CDR3 is 15 amino acids long. CDR1 SGHDT and CDR2 YYEEEE come from the germline V gene. Trimming took 5 bases from V and 4 from J; bases not matched to a gene: 11. CDR3 nucleotide sequence: TGTGCCAGCAGTCAAATCGGGACTAGATTATACGAGCAGTACTTC. Translated: CASSQIGTRLYEQYF.

The chain uses TRBV13 and TRBJ2-1; 8 nucleotides align to TRBD1. V gave up 5 bases and J gave up 5 bases; unmatched junction bases: 8. Germline values: CDR1 PRHDT, CDR2 FYEKMQ (reference sequence). CDR3 length equals 15 residues. The CDR3 sequence is CASSHRDRLNNEQFF. CDR3 DNA: TGTGCCAGCAGCCACCGGGACAGGCTAAACAATGAGCAGTTCTTC.